The subject of this entry is one T cell receptor (beta chain). Its antigen is not known. Assay: immunoSEQ multiplex PCR; the TCRdb copy retains only in-frame clones and omits some. Of roughly 28,000 clones listed, less than 90% are singletons. The sample originates from a study of OX40 agonist ivuxolimab in advanced cancers. On the study more broadly: Under the entry rules, prior anti-PD-1, anti-PD-L1 or anti-CTLA-4 therapy was allowed, and about 40% had some. Study conclusions and caveats: Blood T cells, both CD4+ and CD8+, expanded clonally by week 6 at 0.1 to 3.0 mg/kg. Clonal expansion in partial responders at 0.1-3.0 mg/kg ranked among the lowest.

The CDR3 has 18 residues. Germline assignment: CDR1 SGHAT and CDR2 FQNNGV. J gave up 5 bases and V 5 bases, and 19 bases lay outside the gene matches. This material consisted of CD4+ or CD8+ T cells sorted from blood, taken in a trial of the OX40 agonist ivuxolimab. The rearrangement uses TRBV11-2 and TRBJ2-7, with 9 nucleotides matching TRBD1. This sequence was found in an adult with an advanced solid tumor such as melanoma, head and neck, liver or kidney cancer. DNA for the CDR3: TGTGCCAGCAGCGACCCCCGGGACAGGGTGACCCTATTGCACGAGCAGTACTTC. Protein product: CASSDPRDRVTLLHEQYF. Supplemented by reference TRBV11-2 and TRBJ2-7, the full variable domain reads EAGVAQSPRYKIIEKRQSVAFWCNPISGHATLYWYQQILGQGPKLLIQFQNNGVVDDSQLPKDRFSAERLKGVDSTLKIQPAKLEDSAVYLCASSDPRDRVTLLHEQYFGPGTRLTVT.